Below are 17 T cell receptor beta chains sequenced from a single sample in a study of CXCR3-negative and CXCR3-positive naive CD8 T cells. These receptors have no known antigen. UMI-tagged TRB cDNA libraries were built via 5' RACE. TCRdb reprocessed the 5' RACE reads, keeping one entry per CDR3 protein, no DNA. The sample has over 150,000 distinct CDR3 sequences; the top ten hold about 0.44%. General study findings and limits: When CXCR3-positive naive cells were set against CXCR3-negative naive cells, the former had more hydrophobic TRB CDR3s.

The sample taken for sequencing was naive CXCR3+ CD8+ T cells from blood. Regarding subset: CD45RO-CCR7+CD27+CD95- naive CD8+ T cells expressing CXCR3 (TNR3+). These receptors all stem from a human donor in good health. Some clones in this sample may be carry-over from other donors' samples.

CDR3 loop: CASSLSASGSYDTDTQYF. V usage is TRBV7-2 and J usage is TRBJ2-3; TCRdb lists TRBD2, though no DNA is available to test this call. This CDR3 is 18 amino acids long. Germline lookup yields CDR1 SGHTA and CDR2 FQGNSA. The full variable domain, completed using reference TRBV7-2 and TRBJ2-3, is GAGVSQSPSNKVTEKGKDVELRCDPISGHTALYWYRQSLGQGLEFLIYFQGNSAPDKSGLPSDRFSAERTGGSVSTLTIQRTQQEDSAVYLCASSLSASGSYDTDTQYFGPGTRLTVL.

CDR3: CSARQALYSNQPQHF. The chain joins TRBV20-1 to TRBJ1-5. Germline CDR1 is DFQATT and CDR2 is SNEGSKA (reference sequence). CDR3 length: 15 residues.

The V call is TRBV6-4, the J call TRBJ2-1; as DNA is missing, the TRBD1 call by TCRdb cannot be tested. Looked up from germline, CDR1 is MRHNA and CDR2 is SNTAGT. This CDR3 has 14 amino acids. This CDR3 is CASSEGQGADEQFF.

The genes are TRBV4-3 and TRBJ1-1; no DNA is available, so the TRBD1 call from TCRdb remains unchecked. The CDR3 is 13 residues long. CDR1 is LGHNA, CDR2 YSLEER, per germline. The CDR3: CASSQDRDREAFF.

This sequence joins TRBV29-1 and TRBJ1-2. Germline V gene lookup returns CDR1 SQVTM and CDR2 ANQGSEA. The CDR3 is 12 residues long. CDR3 sequence reads: CSVKLVDYGYTF.

V usage is TRBV6-4 and J usage is TRBJ2-1; TCRdb's assignment of TRBD2 cannot be checked, as there is no DNA. Germline-derived CDR1 and CDR2 are MRHNA and SNTAGT. The CDR3 contains 16 residues. This CDR3 is CASSALAGVIYDEQFF.

The chain uses TRBV6-6 and TRBJ1-4; checking the TCRdb D call of TRBD1 is not possible without DNA. Germline V gene data show CDR1 as MNHNY and CDR2 as SVGAGI (reference sequence). CDR3 length: 19 residues. CDR3: CASSLVPGQEWWTNEKLFF.

The chain uses TRBV7-8 and TRBJ2-7. The length of the CDR3 is 12 residues. CDR1 and CDR2 (germline): SGHVS, FQNEAQ. CDR3 amino acids: CASSSGPYEQYF. Full variable domain (remainder filled in from reference TRBV7-8 and TRBJ2-7): GAGVSQSPRYKVAKRGQDVALRCDPISGHVSLFWYQQALGQGPEFLTYFQNEAQLDKSGLPSDRFFAERPEGSVSTLKIQRTQQEDSAVYLCASSSGPYEQYFGPGTRLTVT.

The CDR3: CASSFTSGGTYEQYF. The chain couples TRBV12-3 or TRBV12-4 to TRBJ2-7; TCRdb calls TRBD2, which cannot be checked without DNA. The CDR3 is 15 residues long.

The chain combines TRBV10-3 with TRBJ2-1; the TRBD1 assignment by TCRdb is unverifiable without DNA. The germline CDR1 and CDR2 sequences are ENHRY and SYGVKD. The CDR3 spans 15 residues. The CDR3 sequence is CAISDTGTGYNEQFF.

This chain connects TRBV3-1 to TRBJ1-1. The germline CDR1 and CDR2 sequences are LGHDT and YNNKEL (reference sequence). This CDR3 is 13 amino acids long. CDR3 sequence: CASSQVMNTEAFF. Drawing the rest from reference TRBV3-1 and TRBJ1-1, the complete variable domain is DTAVSQTPKYLVTQMGNDKSIKCEQNLGHDTMYWYKQDSKKFLKIMFSYNNKELIINETVPNRFSPKSPDKAHLNLHINSLELGDSAVYFCASSQVMNTEAFFGQGTRLTVV.

This chain uses TRBV12-3 or TRBV12-4 with TRBJ1-1; TCRdb's D call, TRBD1, is unchecked because there is no DNA. This CDR3 comprises 15 residues. The CDR3 protein is CASSSAGTGYPEAFF.

This sequence joins TRBV15 and TRBJ2-7; TCRdb calls TRBD1, which cannot be checked without DNA. This CDR3 spans 17 amino acids. Germline CDR1 reads LNHNV; CDR2 reads YYDKDF (reference sequence). This chain's CDR3 is CATSRGATGNPSYEQYF.

This rearrangement joins TRBV28 to TRBJ1-6; with no DNA, the TCRdb D assignment of TRBD1 cannot be verified. The germline V gene has CDR1 MDHEN and CDR2 SYDVKM. The CDR3 has 17 residues. CDR3 region: CASSETGFSSYNSPLHF. The full variable domain, with the rest looked up from reference TRBV28 and TRBJ1-6, is DVKVTQSSRYLVKRTGEKVFLECVQDMDHENMFWYRQDPGLGLRLIYFSYDVKMKEKGDIPEGYSVSREKKERFSLILESASTNQTSMYLCASSETGFSSYNSPLHFGNGTRLTVT.

This chain joins TRBV4-2 and TRBJ1-4. The CDR3 totals 18 residues. CDR1 and CDR2 (germline): LGHNA, YNFKEQ. CDR3 in amino acids: CASSQETGPSLLNEKLFF.

CDR3 region: CASSFYRGAASYEQYF. The chain employs TRBV5-1 and TRBJ2-7; TCRdb's D call, TRBD1, is unchecked because there is no DNA. The CDR3 consists of 16 residues. CDR1 is SGHRS and CDR2 is YFSETQ in the germline V gene.

The rearrangement uses TRBV28 and TRBJ2-2; the TCRdb D gene call, TRBD1, has no DNA to confirm it. Germline values: CDR1 MDHEN, CDR2 SYDVKM. This CDR3 region has 14 residues. The CDR3 spells CASTPDTNTGELFF.